This T cell receptor beta chain was identified during a study of tumor and adjacent non-tumor tissue in lung cancer. A modified ARM-PCR protocol with three rounds of nested PCR amplified TCRbeta. TCRdb independently ran MiXCR on the multiplex PCR reads; one entry per CDR3 protein. The sample records 60,000 to 90,000 distinct CDR3 sequences, over 75% being singletons. No cell sorting was done before RNA was extracted from the tissue. The sequenced material came from lung tumor tissue. The receptor's source is a woman aged 45-59 years with non-small cell lung cancer.

In nucleotides, the CDR3 is TGCGCCAGCAGTATGACAGGGAGGGACAGGCAGTACTTC. It encodes CASSMTGRDRQYF. The chain recombines TRBV10-1 with TRBJ2-7; D tentatively reads TRBD1 or TRBD2 (7 bases each). V gave up 5 bases and J gave up 9 bases, with 17 bases separating them. The CDR3 is 13 residues long. The germline gives CDR1 WNHNN, CDR2 SYGVQD (reference sequence).